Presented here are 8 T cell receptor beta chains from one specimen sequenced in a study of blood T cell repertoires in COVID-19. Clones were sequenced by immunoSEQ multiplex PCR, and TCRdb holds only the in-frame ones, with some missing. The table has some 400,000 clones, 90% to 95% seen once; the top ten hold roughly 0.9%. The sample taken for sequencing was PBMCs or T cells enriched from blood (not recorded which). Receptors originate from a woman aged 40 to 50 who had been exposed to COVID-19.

In DNA, the CDR3 is TGTGCCAGCTCACCCAAGGGACAGGGATTTGGAGCAGATACGCAGTATTTT. Protein sequence: CASSPKGQGFGADTQYF. The chain recombines TRBV18 with TRBJ2-3; 9 bases are shared with TRBD1. The CDR3 is made up of 17 amino acids. The ends lost 3 bases at V and 4 bases at J; junction bases unmatched: 11. CDR1 and CDR2 from the germline V gene are KGHSH and LQKENI.

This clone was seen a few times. CDR3 region: CASNQGLVNSPLHF. CDR3 DNA: TGTGCCAGCAATCAGGGGCTGGTTAATTCACCCCTCCACTTT. The chain carries TRBV9 and TRBJ1-6, with D perhaps TRBD1 (6 bases). Trimming shortened V by 6 bases and J by 6 bases, and 13 bases separated the two germline ends. There are 14 residues in the CDR3. The germline CDR1 and CDR2 sequences are SGDLS and YYNGEE.

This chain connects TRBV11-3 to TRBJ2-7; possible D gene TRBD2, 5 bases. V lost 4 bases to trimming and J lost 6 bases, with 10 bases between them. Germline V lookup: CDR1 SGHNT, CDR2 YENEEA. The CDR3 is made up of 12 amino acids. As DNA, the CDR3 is TGTGCCAGCAGCTCGGGATTACGCGAGCAGTACTTC. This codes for CASSSGLREQYF. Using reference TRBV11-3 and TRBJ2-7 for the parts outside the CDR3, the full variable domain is EAGVVQSPRYKIIEKKQPVAFWCNPISGHNTLYWYLQNLGQGPELLIRYENEEAVDDSQLPKDRFSAERLKGVDSTLKIQPAELGDSAVYLCASSSGLREQYFGPGTRLTVT.

The CDR3 coding sequence is TGTGCCACCAGTGGACGCGGGGGCATAGAGACCCAGTACTTC. This sequence encodes CATSGRGGIETQYF. This rearrangement joins TRBV24-1 to TRBJ2-5; tentatively, D is TRBD2 (7 bases). The CDR3 has 14 amino acids. The V end lost 5 bases, the J end lost 4 bases, and 13 bases lay between the germline ends. Per the germline V gene, CDR1 is KGHDR and CDR2 is SFDVKD.

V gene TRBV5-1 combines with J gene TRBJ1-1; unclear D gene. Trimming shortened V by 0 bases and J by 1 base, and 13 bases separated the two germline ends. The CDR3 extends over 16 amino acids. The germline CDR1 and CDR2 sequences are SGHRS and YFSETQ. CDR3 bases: TGCGCCAGCAGCTTGGGCTCGACGTCAGGGAACACTGAAGCTTTCTTT. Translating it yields CASSLGSTSGNTEAFF.

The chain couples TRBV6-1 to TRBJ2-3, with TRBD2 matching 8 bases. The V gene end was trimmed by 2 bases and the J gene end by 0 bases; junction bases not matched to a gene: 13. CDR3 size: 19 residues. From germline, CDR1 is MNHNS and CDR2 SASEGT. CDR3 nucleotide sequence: TGTGCCAGCAGTGAAAGGCTTGCGGGAGGCCCTCCTAGCACAGATACGCAGTATTTT. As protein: CASSERLAGGPPSTDTQYF.

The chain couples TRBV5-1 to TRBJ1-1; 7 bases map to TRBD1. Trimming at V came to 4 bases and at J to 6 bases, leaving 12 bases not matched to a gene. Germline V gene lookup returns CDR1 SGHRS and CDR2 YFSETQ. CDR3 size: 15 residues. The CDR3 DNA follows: TGCGCCAGCAGCCCCCCGAGGGGGCAGGGGGCTGAAGCTTTCTTT. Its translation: CASSPPRGQGAEAFF. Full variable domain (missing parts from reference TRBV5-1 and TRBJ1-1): KAGVTQTPRYLIKTRGQQVTLSCSPISGHRSVSWYQQTPGQGLQFLFEYFSETQRNKGNFPGRFSGRQFSNSRSEMNVSTLELGDSALYLCASSPPRGQGAEAFFGQGTRLTVV.

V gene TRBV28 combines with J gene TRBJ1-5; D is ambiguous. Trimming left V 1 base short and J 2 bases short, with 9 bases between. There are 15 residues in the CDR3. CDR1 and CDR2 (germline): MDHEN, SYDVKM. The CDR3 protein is CASSLFSGGNQPQHF. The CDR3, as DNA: TGTGCCAGCAGTTTATTTTCGGGAGGCAATCAGCCCCAGCATTTT.